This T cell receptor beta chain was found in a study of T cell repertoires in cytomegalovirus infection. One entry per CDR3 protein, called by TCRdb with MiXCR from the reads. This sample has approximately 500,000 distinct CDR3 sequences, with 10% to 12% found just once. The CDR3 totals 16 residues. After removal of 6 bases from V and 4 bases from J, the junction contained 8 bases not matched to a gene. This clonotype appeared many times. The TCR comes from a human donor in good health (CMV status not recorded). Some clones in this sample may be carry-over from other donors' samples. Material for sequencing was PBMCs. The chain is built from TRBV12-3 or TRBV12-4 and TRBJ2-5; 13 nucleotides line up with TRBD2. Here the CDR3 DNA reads TGTGCCAGCAGCCCGCGACTAGCGGGAGGTGTAGAGACCCAGTACTTC. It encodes CASSPRLAGGVETQYF.